This entry lists 11 T cell receptor beta chains sequenced from one sample in a study of blood T cell repertoires in COVID-19 (dated by TCRdb to the early 2020s). The library came from the immunoSEQ multiplex PCR assay. Held by TCRdb, this immuneACCESS table contains in-frame sequences only and omits some clones. Under half of the omission traces to an unresolved V gene where checked; the cause of the rest is unknown. Within this sample are about 120,000 clones, with 81% of them counted one time only. Jointly, the top ten make up 1.5% to 1.7% of the sample. The sequencing sample was made of peripheral blood. These receptors were taken from a man aged 45 to 65 with acute or convalescent COVID-19.

The genes are TRBV6-5 and TRBJ1-6; a possible D gene is TRBD1 (5 bases). V was pared by 3 bases and J by 7 bases, with 10 bases between. The CDR3 consists of 14 residues. Germline CDR1 reads MNHEY; CDR2 reads SVGAGI. The CDR3: CASSYSGPNSPLHF. The CDR3 DNA follows: TGTGCCAGCAGTTATTCAGGGCCCAATTCACCCCTCCACTTT.

The rearrangement joins TRBV3-1 (or the pseudogene TRBV3-2) to TRBJ1-1; possibly TRBD1 for D (5 bases). Trimming pared 6 bases from V and 1 base from J, leaving 12 bases between. CDR1 and CDR2 from the germline V gene are LGHDT and YNNKEL (reference sequence). The length of the CDR3 is 14 residues. This CDR3 is CASSSGLTNTEAFF. The CDR3 region has the DNA TGTGCCAGCAGTTCGGGACTTACGAACACTGAAGCTTTCTTT.

This clone occurred once. The chain couples TRBV19 to TRBJ1-6; 7 nucleotides align to TRBD1. Per the germline V gene, CDR1 is LNHDA and CDR2 is SQIVND (reference sequence). With V trimmed by 8 bases and J by 4 bases, 8 bases remained unmatched. This CDR3 has 15 residues. The CDR3 DNA reads TGTGCCAGTTGGGACAGACTCCATTATAATTCACCCCTCCACTTT. This sequence encodes CASWDRLHYNSPLHF.

Remarks on this clone: The identical CDR3 is also encoded by other nucleotide sequences in the sample. This chain uses TRBV6-5 with TRBJ1-2, with a weak D call TRBD1 (5 bases). Trimming removed 2 bases at V and 1 base at J, with 8 bases between. CDR3 length: 14 residues. Germline lookup yields CDR1 MNHEY and CDR2 SVGAGI. CDR3 region: CASSYSRVNYGYTF. CDR3 bases: TGTGCCAGCAGTTACAGCAGGGTTAACTATGGCTACACCTTC.

Concerning this clone itself: The junction shows a germline mismatch at one end, possibly a read error. The rearrangement joins TRBV16 to TRBJ2-2; the D gene is possibly TRBD2 (5 bases). The CDR3 is made up of 15 amino acids. Germline CDR1 reads KGHSY; CDR2 reads FQNENV. The CDR3 DNA follows: TGTGCCAGCAGCTCAACACGGGTAACCACCGGGGAGCTATTTTTT. It translates to CASSSTRVTTGELFF.

The genes are TRBV30 and TRBJ1-2, with D possibly being TRBD1 (5 bases). Trimming left V 5 bases short and J 0 bases short, with 10 bases between. The CDR3 sequence is 13 residues long. Germline V CDR1 and CDR2: GTSNPN, SVGIG (reference sequence). The CDR3 loop is CAWAGGTNYGYTF. CDR3 in DNA: TGTGCCTGGGCGGGGGGGACTAACTATGGCTACACCTTC.

The chain couples TRBV24-1 to TRBJ2-5; D remains ambiguous. The length of the CDR3 is 14 residues. The germline V and J ends were trimmed by 3 bases and 1 base, with 8 bases remaining between them. Per the germline V gene, CDR1 is KGHDR and CDR2 is SFDVKD. The CDR3 region is CATSDNTAQETQYF. CDR3 coding DNA: TGTGCCACCAGTGATAATACAGCCCAAGAGACCCAGTACTTC.

The chain has TRBV5-4 and TRBJ1-1; 9 nucleotides line up with TRBD1. The germline V gene has CDR1 SGHNT and CDR2 YYREEE (reference sequence). The CDR3 extends over 16 amino acids. Trimming removed 4 bases from V and 5 bases from J; junction bases left unmatched: 12. CDR3 residues: CASSTGQDRGWTEAFF. The CDR3 DNA reads TGTGCCAGCAGCACAGGGCAGGACAGGGGATGGACTGAAGCTTTCTTT.

The CDR3 region has the DNA TGTGCCAGCAGCCCCCCAGGCGCCGGAGCCAAAAACATTCAGTACTTC. It specifies CASSPPGAGAKNIQYF. This chain uses TRBV7-9 with TRBJ2-4; D is undetermined. This CDR3 spans 16 amino acids. The V gene's germline CDR1 is SEHNR and CDR2 FQNEAQ (reference sequence). Trimming left V 5 bases short and J 0 bases short, with 14 bases between.

The chain recombines TRBV28 with TRBJ1-5; TRBD1 matches 8 bases. CDR3 length: 18 amino acids. CDR1 is MDHEN, CDR2 SYDVKM, per germline. Trimming took 8 bases from V and 4 from J; bases not matched to a gene: 19. This CDR3 reads CASLPPAPGGGGNQPQHF. CDR3 nucleotide sequence: TGTGCCAGCCTCCCCCCGGCCCCAGGGGGCGGCGGGAATCAGCCCCAGCATTTT.

This chain joins TRBV21-1 and TRBJ1-1. TRBV21-1 is a pseudogene locus. This CDR3 region has 14 residues. The CDR3 bases are TGTGCCAGCAGCAAAGATGAGGGGAACACTGAAGCTTTCTTT. Its translation is CASSKDEGNTEAFF.